What follows are 30 T cell receptor beta chains derived from one specimen sequenced in a study of CD8 T cells in ankylosing spondylitis listed by TCRdb under 2017. To prepare the library, 5' RACE was applied. The instrument was an Illumina HiSeq 2500. TCRdb took the public reads, trimmed them with fastp at Q25, ran MiXCR for clone calling and kept in-frame beta chains. All rows with the same CDR3 protein become a single entry with the most common DNA and genes. The sample yields 350,000 to 450,000 distinct CDR3 sequences; approximately 22% were counted once. Less than 15% of the sample is held by the ten biggest clonotypes. The sequencing sample was made of blood, either unsorted or a sorted T cell fraction (not recorded which). The origin of the receptors is a male donor with ankylosing spondylitis or in good health (not recorded which).

This chain joins TRBV7-9 and TRBJ2-5; D is possibly TRBD2 (5 bases). Germline V gene sequence: CDR1 SEHNR, CDR2 FQNEAQ (reference sequence). The CDR3 covers 13 residues. V lost 4 bases, J lost 1 base, and 7 bases lay in between. CDR3 in amino acids: CASSYSAQETQYF. The CDR3 DNA reads as TGTGCCAGCAGCTATAGCGCCCAAGAGACCCAGTACTTC.

CDR3 nucleotides: TGTGCCAGCAGCCCCCTGGGTGGGAGGGGCCTTTCCACAGATACGCAGTATTTT. This sequence encodes CASSPLGGRGLSTDTQYF. The chain carries TRBV5-6 and TRBJ2-3; 7 bases are a match to TRBD2. Germline assignment: CDR1 SGHDT and CDR2 YYEEEE. J lost 2 bases, V lost 4 bases, and 16 bases had no gene match. This CDR3 region has 18 residues. The entire variable domain, with the rest obtained from reference TRBV5-6 and TRBJ2-3, is as follows: DAGVTQSPTHLIKTRGQQVTLRCSPKSGHDTVSWYQQALGQGPQFIFQYYEEEERQRGNFPDRFSGHQFPNYSSELNVNALLLGDSALYLCASSPLGGRGLSTDTQYFGPGTRLTVL.

This clonotype turned up a few times. The gene calls are TRBV6-6 and TRBJ2-7; the D gene is possibly TRBD1 (5 bases). V lost 6 bases, J lost 3 bases, and 12 bases lay in between. This CDR3 has 13 residues. CDR1 and CDR2 (germline): MNHNY, SVGAGI (reference sequence). CDR3 nucleotides: TGTGCCAGCAGCTCGGCAGGGCGCTACGAGCAGTACTTC. Amino acid sequence: CASSSAGRYEQYF.

The V and J genes are TRBV5-1 and TRBJ2-5, with TRBD2 matching 15 bases. V lost 5 bases to trimming and J lost 7 bases; unmatched junction nucleotides: 9. Germline lookup yields CDR1 SGHRS and CDR2 YFSETQ. This CDR3 is built from 16 residues. This CDR3 is CASSRTSGGARVTQYF. CDR3 bases: TGCGCCAGCAGTCGGACTAGCGGGGGGGCCCGGGTGACCCAGTACTTC.

The chain uses TRBV29-1 and TRBJ2-3, with 10 bases fitting TRBD1. Germline V gene data show CDR1 as SQVTM and CDR2 as ANQGSEA. V lost 7 bases to trimming and J lost 2 bases; unmatched junction nucleotides: 6. This CDR3 is 14 amino acids long. CDR3: CSAAGTGVTDTQYF. The CDR3 DNA is TGCAGCGCAGCCGGGACAGGGGTCACAGATACGCAGTATTTT.

V and J are TRBV6-1 and TRBJ2-5; D is unresolved. In germline, CDR1 is MNHNS, CDR2 SASEGT. Trimming removed 5 bases at V and 3 bases at J, with 19 bases between. This CDR3 has 16 residues. The CDR3 DNA sequence: TGTGCCAGCAGTCCTCTCAACCTTAGGGCCGAAGAGACCCAGTACTTC. It encodes CASSPLNLRAEETQYF.

The chain combines TRBV2 with TRBJ2-2, with D perhaps matching TRBD1 (5 bases). The germline V gene encodes CDR1 SNHLY and CDR2 FYNNEI. V lost 10 bases to trimming and J lost 1 base, with 10 bases between them. The CDR3 length is 13 residues. CDR3 protein: CATLTENTGELFF. CDR3 nucleotide sequence: TGTGCCACCCTGACAGAGAACACCGGGGAGCTGTTTTTT.

CDR3 sequence reads: CASSSRDLAGTYNEQFF. CDR3 in DNA: TGTGCCAGCAGCTCCCGGGATCTAGCGGGGACCTACAATGAGCAGTTCTTC. This chain joins TRBV7-8 and TRBJ2-1; TRBD2 agrees at 9 bases. The ends lost 4 bases at V and 2 bases at J; junction bases unmatched: 9. This CDR3 is 17 amino acids long. Germline-derived CDR1 and CDR2 are SGHVS and FQNEAQ.

This clonotype was detected a few times. This sequence joins TRBV5-8 and TRBJ2-4, with D possibly matching TRBD1 (6 bases). V gave up 4 bases and J gave up 10 bases, with 12 bases separating them. The germline V gene has CDR1 SGHTS and CDR2 YDEGEE. There are 12 residues in the CDR3. CDR3 sequence reads: CASSEDSSIQYF. In DNA form, the CDR3 reads TGTGCCAGCAGCGAGGACAGTTCGATTCAGTACTTC.

This clonotype was seen a few times. The chain joins TRBV6-1 to TRBJ2-7, with 8 positions matching TRBD2. J was trimmed by 0 bases and V by 6 bases; bases with no gene match: 7. Germline V lookup: CDR1 MNHNS, CDR2 SASEGT. The CDR3 runs 15 residues. DNA of the CDR3: TGTGCCAGCAGCCCAGACCGGGGGGGCTCCTACGAGCAGTACTTC. Its protein product is CASSPDRGGSYEQYF.

This clonotype has more than one count but fewer than ten. The J gene is TRBJ2-5, the V gene TRBV6-5; D unresolved. V lost 8 bases to trimming and J lost 7 bases, with 11 bases between them. Germline-derived CDR1 and CDR2 are MNHEY and SVGAGI. The CDR3 loop spans 11 amino acids. The CDR3 here is CASALHGTQYF. Written as DNA, the CDR3 is TGTGCCAGCGCCCTCCATGGGACCCAGTACTTC.

The genes are TRBV27 and TRBJ2-7; weak D call: TRBD1 (5 bases). The CDR3 length is 15 residues. V lost 0 bases to trimming and J lost 5 bases, with 14 bases between them. CDR1 and CDR2 from the germline V gene are MNHEY and SMNVEV (reference sequence). The CDR3 spells CASSLSPGSGDEQYF. The CDR3 DNA is TGTGCCAGCAGTTTATCGCCAGGGTCGGGCGACGAGCAGTACTTC.

This clonotype was seen a few times. This chain links TRBV7-9 with TRBJ2-1; D gene uncertain. The germline V and J ends were trimmed by 2 bases and 7 bases, with 9 bases remaining between them. The CDR3 runs to 13 residues. Germline CDR1 reads SEHNR; CDR2 reads FQNEAQ (reference sequence). CDR3 sequence reads: CASSLSRPNEQFF. CDR3 nucleotides: TGTGCCAGCAGCTTATCGCGCCCGAATGAGCAGTTCTTC.

The rearrangement joins TRBV3-1 to TRBJ2-1; weak D call: TRBD2 (5 bases). The V and J ends lost 3 bases and 7 bases respectively, with 10 bases between them. This CDR3 region has 13 residues. Germline V gives CDR1 LGHDT, CDR2 YNNKEL (reference sequence). Written as DNA, the CDR3 is TGTGCCAGCAGCCACCCGGGATTGAATGAGCAGTTCTTC. Translating it yields CASSHPGLNEQFF.

This clonotype has more than one count but fewer than ten. At one of its ends the junction is not consistent with the germline gene, which may arise from a read error. The rearrangement uses TRBV7-7 and TRBJ2-3, with 9 bases that match TRBD2. Germline V gene lookup returns CDR1 SSHAT and CDR2 FNYEAQ (reference sequence). The CDR3 spans 15 residues. CDR3 coding DNA: TGTGCTAGCAGCCCGCGACTAGCGGCCACAGATACGCAGTATTTT. This sequence encodes CASSPRLAATDTQYF. Supplemented by reference TRBV7-7 and TRBJ2-3, the full variable domain reads GAGVSQSPRYKVTKRGQDVTLRCDPISSHATLYWYQQALGQGPEFLTYFNYEAQPDKSGLPSDRFSAERPEGSISTLTIQRTEQRDSAMYRCASSPRLAATDTQYFGPGTRLTVL.

The chain carries TRBV28 and TRBJ1-1; D may be TRBD1 (6 bases). The ends were cut back, 9 bases at V and 8 bases at J, with 25 bases in the middle. The CDR3 spans 15 residues. Germline V gene data show CDR1 as MDHEN and CDR2 as SYDVKM. The CDR3 DNA reads as TGTGCCAGTAAGTCGCCATTCACAGGGAAAGGCGAAGCTTTCTTT. Its translation is CASKSPFTGKGEAFF. Supplemented by reference TRBV28 and TRBJ1-1, the full variable domain reads DVKVTQSSRYLVKRTGEKVFLECVQDMDHENMFWYRQDPGLGLRLIYFSYDVKMKEKGDIPEGYSVSREKKERFSLILESASTNQTSMYLCASKSPFTGKGEAFFGQGTRLTVV.

The chain employs TRBV2 and TRBJ1-3; D may be TRBD1 (6 bases). The CDR3 extends over 15 amino acids. Trimming shortened V by 6 bases and J by 4 bases, and 16 bases separated the two germline ends. Germline CDR1 and CDR2: SNHLY and FYNNEI. The CDR3 reads CASSPPGVEGNTIYF. The CDR3 nucleotides are TGTGCCAGCAGCCCTCCAGGGGTGGAGGGAAACACCATATATTTT.

CDR3 loop: CARSSGGSNTDTQYF. CDR3 in DNA: TGTGCCAGATCCAGCGGGGGCTCTAACACAGATACGCAGTATTTT. This chain joins TRBV2 and TRBJ2-3, with 8 bases identical to TRBD2. V dropped 9 bases and J dropped 2; count of bases not matched to a gene: 10. There are 15 residues in the CDR3. Germline assignment: CDR1 SNHLY and CDR2 FYNNEI. Full variable domain (rest looked up from reference TRBV2 and TRBJ2-3): EPEVTQTPSHQVTQMGQEVILRCVPISNHLYFYWYRQILGQKVEFLVSFYNNEISEKSEIFDDQFSVERPDGSNFTLKIRSTKLEDSAMYFCARSSGGSNTDTQYFGPGTRLTVL.

This clonotype has only a few counts. The chain combines TRBV24-1 with TRBJ2-2, with D possibly matching TRBD1 (5 bases). The germline V gene has CDR1 KGHDR and CDR2 SFDVKD. The CDR3 is 13 residues long. Between the trimmed V and J ends, which lost 8 bases and 4 bases, there was a span of 10 bases. The CDR3 sequence: CATMGPLTGELFF. CDR3 in DNA: TGTGCCACCATGGGGCCCCTCACCGGGGAGCTGTTTTTT.

The sample holds a few counts of this clonotype. The chain couples TRBV28 to TRBJ2-7; D remains ambiguous. The CDR3 is 14 residues long. Per the germline V gene, CDR1 is MDHEN and CDR2 is SYDVKM. V dropped 6 bases and J dropped 2 bases, with 14 bases sitting between them. The CDR3 DNA reads TGTGCCAGCAGCCCATTGACCGAAACCTACGAGCAGTACTTC. Translating it yields CASSPLTETYEQYF.

In this sample, this clonotype turned up a few times. The rearrangement joins TRBV28 to TRBJ2-1, with unresolved D. V lost 2 bases, J lost 9 bases, and 17 bases lay in between. This CDR3 is built from 15 residues. Germline V gene data show CDR1 as MDHEN and CDR2 as SYDVKM. The CDR3 region has the DNA TGTGCCAGCAGTTTAAGGTCAGGAATTAATGGTGAGCAGTTCTTC. It is translated as CASSLRSGINGEQFF.

The CDR3 DNA is TGTGCCAGCAGTCACCAGCGGGGACGGTACAATGAGCAGTTCTTC. Amino acids: CASSHQRGRYNEQFF. The chain employs TRBV27 and TRBJ2-1; 7 nucleotides match TRBD2. Germline CDR1 and CDR2: MNHEY and SMNVEV (reference sequence). The trim removed 5 bases at V and 4 bases at J, leaving 8 bases unmatched. The CDR3 is 15 residues long.

This clonotype was counted a few times. The rearrangement uses TRBV24-1 and TRBJ2-1; the match to TRBD2 covers 13 bases. The CDR3 has 14 residues. The V gene end was trimmed by 8 bases and the J gene end by 6 bases; junction bases not matched to a gene: 3. Germline CDR1 is KGHDR and CDR2 is SFDVKD. CDR3 coding DNA: TGTGCCACCACGGGACTAGCGGGGCTCAATGAGCAGTTCTTC. This codes for CATTGLAGLNEQFF.

In this sample, this clonotype turned up a few times. The V and J genes are TRBV12-3 or TRBV12-4 and TRBJ2-2; TRBD1 is a possible D gene (6 bases). V was clipped by 5 bases and J by 0 bases, with 7 bases between them. This CDR3 has 14 amino acids. CDR3 residues: CASSRDTNTGELFF. Written as DNA, the CDR3 is TGTGCCAGCAGTAGGGACACGAACACCGGGGAGCTGTTTTTT.

This chain connects TRBV7-9 to TRBJ2-1; D is perhaps TRBD2 (6 bases). CDR1 is SEHNR, CDR2 FQNEAQ, per germline (reference sequence). The CDR3 length is 13 residues. V was trimmed by 5 bases and J by 4 bases, leaving 9 bases between them. The CDR3 DNA follows: TGTGCCAGCAGCCACGCGGGATACAATGAGCAGTTCTTC. Encoded protein: CASSHAGYNEQFF.

This chain joins TRBV27 and TRBJ2-7, with D tentatively TRBD2 (6 bases). Germline-derived CDR1 and CDR2 are MNHEY and SMNVEV (reference sequence). This CDR3 has 15 amino acids. V gave up 5 bases and J gave up 0 bases, with 14 bases separating them. The DNA of the CDR3 is TGTGCCAGCAGTCCCGACATCGGGAGCTCCTACGAGCAGTACTTC. Its protein product is CASSPDIGSSYEQYF.

The chain combines TRBV7-9 with TRBJ1-1; D uncertain. CDR1 and CDR2 from the germline V gene are SEHNR and FQNEAQ (reference sequence). CDR3 length: 13 residues. With 3 bases removed from V and 1 base from J, the gap between germline ends came to 6 bases. Written as DNA, the CDR3 is TGTGCCAGCAGCTTTGACACGAACACTGAAGCTTTCTTT. Encoded protein: CASSFDTNTEAFF.

In its sample, this clonotype was seen a few times. The V call is TRBV12-3 or TRBV12-4, the J call TRBJ2-5; a weak D match, TRBD2 (6 bases). The CDR3 contains 16 residues. The V end lost 10 bases, the J end lost 2 bases, and 23 bases lay between the germline ends. In DNA form, the CDR3 reads TGTGCCACCAGCGCCCCGCCGGGACTGGAACAAGAGACCCAGTACTTC. This gives the protein CATSAPPGLEQETQYF.

The chain employs TRBV9 and TRBJ2-1; D ambiguous. Trimming took off 1 base at V and 6 bases at J, with 5 bases between the two ends. The germline gives CDR1 SGDLS, CDR2 YYNGEE. The CDR3 consists of 12 residues. CDR3 loop: CASSVTLNEQFF. In nucleotides, the CDR3 is TGTGCCAGCAGCGTAACCCTCAATGAGCAGTTCTTC. Complete variable domain (other parts from reference TRBV9 and TRBJ2-1): DSGVTQTPKHLITATGQRVTLRCSPRSGDLSVYWYQQSLDQGLQFLIQYYNGEERAKGNILERFSAQQFPDLHSELNLSSLELGDSALYFCASSVTLNEQFFGPGTRLTVL.

This chain connects TRBV10-3 to TRBJ2-2; the D gene is possibly TRBD1 (5 bases). CDR1 is ENHRY, CDR2 SYGVKD, per germline. The germline V and J ends were trimmed by 6 bases and 2 bases, with 7 bases remaining between them. This CDR3 has 13 residues. CDR3 sequence reads: CAIRDTNTGELFF. CDR3 sequence (DNA): TGTGCCATCAGGGACACCAACACCGGGGAGCTGTTTTTT.